This paragraph reports one T cell receptor (beta chain). Its antigen is undetermined. This record comes from a study of T cell responses to AZD1222 COVID-19 vaccine. Study-wide findings and caveats: Baseline seropositivity occurred in only 5 to 7 AZD1222 recipients.

From germline, CDR1 is MNHEY and CDR2 SVGAGI. V gave up 2 bases and J gave up 10 bases, with 17 bases separating them. This CDR3 region has 14 residues. Sequencing used immunoSEQ multiplex PCR; TCRdb keeps in-frame clones, though not all of them. The sample has approximately 110,000 clones, roughly 88% seen once. The sequenced sample was peripheral blood, obtained on day 0 of AZD1222 vaccination. The clonotype comes from an adult in good health. This sequence joins TRBV6-5 and TRBJ1-2, with D possibly being TRBD1 (6 bases). The CDR3 protein is CASSYLDRREPYTF. In DNA, the CDR3 is TGTGCCAGCAGTTACCTCGACAGGCGAGAACCCTACACCTTC.